This TCR beta chain comes out of a study of blood T cell repertoires in COVID-19. Across the study: The origin of the acute and convalescent COVID-19 samples was the United States, Italy and Spain. The cDNA or gDNA used as material had been derived from T cells, B-cell-depleted T cells, or PBMCs.

V shed 8 bases and J shed 5 bases, with 13 bases lying between them. Looked up from germline, CDR1 is SGHVS and CDR2 is FNYEAQ. There are 13 residues in the CDR3. Measured with immunoSEQ multiplex PCR; TCRdb has only the in-frame clones, and not every one. The sample has 35,000 to 50,000 clones; over 80% are singletons. Input material: peripheral blood. The receptor comes from a woman aged 40 to 55 with acute or convalescent COVID-19. The rearrangement joins TRBV7-6 to TRBJ1-5; tentatively, D is TRBD1 (6 bases). CDR3 sequence (DNA): TGTGCCAGCGGGGAAGGGGGGGATCAGCCCCAGCATTTT. This encodes CASGEGGDQPQHF. Together with reference TRBV7-6 and TRBJ1-5, the CDR3 gives the full variable domain: GAGVSQSPRYKVTKRGQDVALRCDPISGHVSLYWYRQALGQGPEFLTYFNYEAQQDKSGLPNDRFSAERPEGSISTLTIQRTEQRDSAMYRCASGEGGDQPQHFGDGTRLSIL.